This record covers a single TCR beta chain. Its antigen is unknown. The CDR3 contains 15 residues. The germline V and J ends were trimmed by 6 bases and 5 bases, with 16 bases remaining between them. These data belong to a study of ipilimumab plus nivolumab after autologous stem cell transplantation. Study as a whole: The DLBCL group included primary refractory and relapsed cases. Study-wide results and limits: Authors suggest TCR repertoire, Treg phenotype and gut microbiota support further study.

Measured with immunoSEQ multiplex PCR; TCRdb has only the in-frame clones, and not every one. The sample lists roughly 11,000 clones, approximately 69% occurring once. The chain employs TRBV23-1 and TRBJ1-4; D call uncertain. TRBV23-1 is an ORF for which the function is uncertain. This receptor was taken from a male donor with diffuse large B-cell lymphoma. This sample comprised PBMCs, obtained in a trial of ipilimumab plus nivolumab as post-transplant consolidation. CDR3 residues: CASRRTVGGNEKLFF. CDR3 in DNA: TGCGCCAGCAGAAGAACGGTTGGAGGGAATGAAAAACTGTTTTTT.